This paragraph reports one TCR beta chain. The record originates from a study of blood T cell repertoires in COVID-19. Study in general: Acute and convalescent COVID-19 specimens originated in the United States, Italy and Spain. In each case, the material was cDNA or gDNA derived from T cells, B-cell-depleted T cells, or PBMCs.

Methods used by the authors: From reference gene primer amplification, estimates of nucleated cell counts were derived. Here immunoSEQ multiplex PCR was the method, and the copy in TCRdb shows in-frame clones only, minus some. From that table come the V and J calls and clone size; the DNA was used to work out D and trimming. The sample has some 70,000 clones, approximately 92% seen once; the top ten hold roughly 8%. V lost 0 bases and J lost 5; bases outside the gene matches: 6. CDR1 and CDR2 (germline): MGHRA, YSYEKL. This CDR3 contains 16 residues. The specimen was peripheral blood. The clonotype was recovered from a man between 45 and 60 years old with active COVID-19. The genes are TRBV4-1 and TRBJ1-5, with 8 bases aligning to TRBD1. CDR3 nucleotide sequence: TGCGCCAGCAGCCAAGATCGACAGGGGAGAGATCAGCCCCAGCATTTT. This sequence encodes CASSQDRQGRDQPQHF.